This T cell receptor (beta chain) was identified in a study of regulatory T cells in long-lasting Graves disease. At the level of the study: Patients newly diagnosed with Graves' had been on antithyroid drugs for under 3 months. Whole-study results and caveats: Persistent disease showed a preference for TRBV28, TRBJ1-2 and TRBJ2-5. Researchers reported studying only peripheral blood, not thyroid tissue.

Per the germline V gene, CDR1 is SGHVS and CDR2 is FNYEAQ. The CDR3 consists of 15 residues. The trim removed 7 bases at V and 4 bases at J, leaving 9 bases unmatched. Building of the TCR beta libraries involved iRepertoire HTBI primers and Arm-PCR of CDR3 regions. Via MiXCR, TCRdb re-called the multiplex PCR reads, giving one row per CDR3 protein. The sample lists about 240,000 distinct CDR3 sequences; around 20% were seen once. This clonotype was seen a handful of times. As yet, its antigen is unknown. Time point noted: newly diagnosed GD, antithyroid drugs for less than 3 months. PBMC-extracted RNA yielded the TCR library. Diagnosis followed American Thyroid Association guidelines for Graves' disease.

The chain carries TRBV7-6 and TRBJ2-1, with TRBD2 identical over 8 bases. This receptor was obtained from a female donor with Graves disease. The input for sequencing was peripheral blood mononuclear cells (PBMCs), taken at new diagnosis, from a patient treated with antithyroid drugs. CDR3 loop: CASTRGAGGYNEQFF. The CDR3 DNA reads TGTGCCAGCACCCGGGGGGCGGGGGGTTACAATGAGCAGTTCTTC. Based on the CDR3 plus reference TRBV7-6 and TRBJ2-1, the full variable domain is GAGVSQSPRYKVTKRGQDVALRCDPISGHVSLYWYRQALGQGPEFLTYFNYEAQQDKSGLPNDRFSAERPEGSISTLTIQRTEQRDSAMYRCASTRGAGGYNEQFFGPGTRLTVL.